The source of this T cell receptor beta chain is a study of cytomegalovirus exposure and HLA in healthy donors. Study findings and constraints: Subsequent analysis revealed that first-cohort TCR clusters tended to co-occur in the 100 to 150 validation repertoires. According to the study, approximately 150 TCR beta chains were cytomegalovirus-associated. As was reported, the classifier diagnosed cytomegalovirus status with high specificity and sensitivity.

This clone came up a few times. Antigen specificity is unknown. The germline V and J ends were trimmed by 6 bases and 3 bases, with 9 bases remaining between them. Germline V gene data show CDR1 as LNHNV and CDR2 as YYDKDF (reference sequence). The CDR3 totals 12 residues. Profiled with immunoSEQ multiplex PCR; TCRdb holds only in-frame clones, not every one. The table lists about 160,000 clones, 80% to 90% of them singletons. The sample comprised PBMCs. The TCR was taken from a woman between 18 and 30 years old in good health and CMV-seronegative. This rearrangement joins TRBV15 to TRBJ2-7, with D possibly TRBD1 on 6 matching bases. DNA of the CDR3: TGTGCCACCAGTAGACAGGACTACGAGCAGTACTTC. This codes for CATSRQDYEQYF.